This T cell receptor (beta chain) was recovered during a study of prognosis after radiotherapy for stage I lung cancer. Study-wide context: Medical inoperability was considered to apply to all enrolled non-small cell lung cancer patients.

Trimming removed 5 bases from V and 6 bases from J, with 14 bases in between. The CDR3 loop spans 14 amino acids. Per the germline V gene, CDR1 is MNHNS and CDR2 is SASEGT. Genomic DNA yielded TCR beta CDR3, amplified by two-round multiplex PCR. First-round PCR employed TRBV- and TRBJ-specific primers for each gene. TCRdb re-analysed the multiplex PCR reads in MiXCR, keeping a single row per CDR3 protein. This table holds 13,000 to 15,000 distinct CDR3 sequences, 55% to 70% found once. The receptor was derived from a donor aged 50 or older with non-small cell lung cancer. The rearrangement uses TRBV6-1 and TRBJ2-1; no firm D call. The starting material was PBMCs, obtained before or after stereotactic body radiation therapy (not recorded which). The CDR3 DNA reads TGTGCCAGCAGTCCCCTTCACACGGCCAATGAGCAGTTCTTC. Encoded protein: CASSPLHTANEQFF.